The 13 T cell receptor beta chains listed next were all sequenced from one sample in a study of beta chain features in type 1 diabetes. General study results and limits: A moderate, significant TCRB CDR3 shortening appeared in type 1 diabetes across four CD4+ subsets.

The whole isolated RNA underwent reverse transcription, so sequencing captured expressed TCRB transcripts. This table comes from immunoSEQ multiplex PCR, and its TCRdb copy is limited to in-frame clones, with some not included. The sample holds some 360,000 clones, about 10% seen once. Their antigens remain unidentified. Sequencing input: central memory CD4+ T cells from blood. These receptors were taken from a man aged 25-40 years with type 1 diabetes.

This clone was observed a handful of times. J is TRBJ2-1 and V is TRBV5-1, with D hard to call. Germline V gene lookup returns CDR1 SGHRS and CDR2 YFSETQ. Trimming stripped 4 bases from V and 2 bases from J, with 13 bases between. This CDR3 has 15 residues. This chain's CDR3 is CASSQMTSTYNEQFF. For the CDR3, the DNA is TGCGCCAGCAGCCAAATGACATCGACCTACAATGAGCAGTTCTTC.

The V and J genes are TRBV27 and TRBJ2-6; 10 positions match TRBD1. Trimming cost V 5 bases and J 7 bases; bases outside gene matches: 5. This CDR3 contains 15 residues. Per the germline V gene, CDR1 is MNHEY and CDR2 is SMNVEV (reference sequence). CDR3 in amino acids: CASSIRDRGANVLTF. DNA for the CDR3: TGTGCCAGCAGTATTCGGGACAGGGGAGCCAACGTCCTGACTTTC.

This clone was detected a few times. V and J are TRBV7-8 and TRBJ1-1; 7 bases fit TRBD1. Unmatched junction bases numbered 2, after V lost 4 bases and J lost 0 bases. Per germline, CDR1 SGHVS and CDR2 FQNEAQ. The CDR3 is 14 residues long. The CDR3 sequence is CASSYGQVNTEAFF. The CDR3, as DNA: TGTGCCAGCAGCTATGGACAGGTGAACACTGAAGCTTTCTTT.

The CDR3 protein is CASSPPGQGARNEQFF. The DNA of the CDR3 is TGTGCCAGCTCACCCCCGGGACAGGGGGCGAGAAATGAGCAGTTCTTC. The chain couples TRBV18 to TRBJ2-1, with 12 bases that match TRBD1. CDR3 size: 16 residues. Germline CDR1 reads KGHSH; CDR2 reads LQKENI. The V gene end was trimmed by 3 bases and the J gene end by 7 bases; junction bases not matched to a gene: 7.

This clone was recorded a few times. The chain has TRBV6-5 and TRBJ2-5, with a tentative D call TRBD1 (6 bases). V lost 5 bases, J lost 2 bases, and 15 bases lay in between. CDR1 is MNHEY and CDR2 is SVGAGI in the germline V gene. The CDR3 runs 15 residues. DNA of the CDR3: TGTGCCAGCAGTGGCGGACAGAAACTTCAAGAGACCCAGTACTTC. Its translation: CASSGGQKLQETQYF.

This clone was seen only a few times. V is TRBV28 and J is TRBJ2-1, with D unclear. The CDR3 loop spans 13 amino acids. The V gene's germline CDR1 is MDHEN and CDR2 SYDVKM. Trimming took off 10 bases at V and 2 bases at J, with 12 bases between the two ends. The CDR3 bases are TGTGCCACCATTAGCACGACCTACAATGAGCAGTTCTTC. It specifies CATISTTYNEQFF.

V gene TRBV6-5 combines with J gene TRBJ2-7; D tentatively reads TRBD1 or TRBD2 (5 bases each). Germline CDR1 MNHEY, CDR2 SVGAGI. Trimming removed 3 bases from V and 0 bases from J, with 15 bases in between. The CDR3 extends over 16 amino acids. The CDR3 nucleotides are TGTGCCAGCAGTTATTCGGGGACGGTCCTCTCCTACGAGCAGTACTTC. Translation gives CASSYSGTVLSYEQYF.

This clone has only a few counts. The chain joins TRBV5-1 to TRBJ2-3; 10 nucleotides match TRBD2. This CDR3 comprises 17 residues. V was pared by 2 bases and J by 4 bases, with 10 bases of the junction left unmatched. Germline lookup yields CDR1 SGHRS and CDR2 YFSETQ. Here the CDR3 reads CASSFGAGTSVSDTQYF. The CDR3 bases are TGCGCCAGCAGCTTTGGCGCCGGGACTAGCGTTTCAGATACGCAGTATTTT. Full variable domain (outside the CDR3, taken from reference TRBV5-1 and TRBJ2-3): KAGVTQTPRYLIKTRGQQVTLSCSPISGHRSVSWYQQTPGQGLQFLFEYFSETQRNKGNFPGRFSGRQFSNSRSEMNVSTLELGDSALYLCASSFGAGTSVSDTQYFGPGTRLTVL.

The chain uses TRBV28 and TRBJ1-5; possibly TRBD1 for D (6 bases). CDR3 length: 15 residues. The V gene lost 5 bases and the J gene lost 3 bases, with 14 bases spanning the gap. Germline V CDR1 and CDR2: MDHEN, SYDVKM. This CDR3 is CASSPGQPLNQPQHF. As DNA, the CDR3 is TGTGCCAGCAGTCCCGGACAGCCACTCAATCAGCCCCAGCATTTT.

Points on this clone: Other nucleotide sequences from this sample produce the same CDR3. This chain joins TRBV28 and TRBJ1-2; possibly TRBD1 for D (5 bases). Germline V lookup: CDR1 MDHEN, CDR2 SYDVKM. V lost 2 bases, J lost 3 bases, and 7 bases lay in between. The CDR3 has 13 residues. DNA of the CDR3: TGTGCCAGCAGTTTAGGGACGGACTATGGCTACACCTTC. Translated, it gives CASSLGTDYGYTF.

The table lists this clone with a few counts. In DNA, the CDR3 is TGTGCCAGCAGTTCGGAAAGAGGAAACACCATATATTTT. Encoded protein: CASSSERGNTIYF. The chain uses TRBV6-5 and TRBJ1-3, with D unclear. The germline CDR1 and CDR2 sequences are MNHEY and SVGAGI. The ends were cut back, 4 bases at V and 4 bases at J, with 8 bases in the middle. CDR3 length: 13 amino acids.

The table lists this clone with a few counts. This chain uses TRBV11-1 with TRBJ2-2, with 7 bases matching TRBD2. V was pared by 1 base and J by 3 bases, with 5 bases of the junction left unmatched. CDR1 SGHAT and CDR2 FQDESV come from the germline V gene (reference sequence). The CDR3 sequence is 16 residues long. The CDR3 DNA follows: TGTGCCAGCAGCTTAGTAGCTAGCGGCTACACCGGGGAGCTGTTTTTT. Encoded protein: CASSLVASGYTGELFF.

This clone was counted between two and nine times. The chain employs TRBV9 and TRBJ2-7; TRBD1 aligns across 9 bases. This CDR3 has 15 amino acids. The germline V gene encodes CDR1 SGDLS and CDR2 YYNGEE. J lost 0 bases, V lost 2 bases, and 3 bases had no gene match. As DNA, the CDR3 is TGTGCCAGCAGCGTCGGGACAGGGAGCTCCTACGAGCAGTACTTC. Amino acids: CASSVGTGSSYEQYF.